Each of the 24 T cell receptor beta chains below was sequenced from the same sample in a study of blood T cell repertoires in COVID-19. Method: immunoSEQ multiplex PCR; TCRdb's copy keeps in-frame clones and lacks some. The table records 150,000 to 200,000 clones, less than 85% of them present only once. The sequencing input was peripheral blood. These receptors were taken from a man between 45 and 60 years old who had recovered from COVID-19.

This clone was counted between two and nine times. V and J are TRBV14 and TRBJ2-1; maybe TRBD2 (6 bases). With 0 bases removed from V and 4 bases from J, the gap between germline ends came to 19 bases. Germline V lookup: CDR1 SGHDN, CDR2 FVKESK. The CDR3 is 18 residues long. CDR3 coding DNA: TGTGCCAGCAGCCAAGAACGGGGCCTGACGGGAGCTTACAATGAGCAGTTCTTC. Residues: CASSQERGLTGAYNEQFF.

The chain joins TRBV7-3 to TRBJ2-1, with 8 bases that match TRBD1. The length of the CDR3 is 14 residues. V was clipped by 4 bases and J by 10 bases; unmatched bases: 9. From germline, CDR1 is SGHTA and CDR2 FQGTGA. This chain's CDR3 is CASSSPGQGGEQFF. The CDR3 nucleotides read TGTGCCAGCAGCTCCCCCGGACAGGGTGGCGAGCAGTTCTTC.

This clone was counted at least ten times. V is TRBV18 and J is TRBJ1-3; no reliable D call. Germline CDR1 reads KGHSH; CDR2 reads LQKENI. The CDR3 totals 16 residues. The V and J ends lost 5 bases and 1 base respectively, with 15 bases between them. CDR3 coding DNA: TGTGCCAGCTCAGATAGCATACAAGGATCTGGAAACACCATATATTTT. Translation: CASSDSIQGSGNTIYF.

The genes are TRBV7-9 and TRBJ2-1; a weak D match, TRBD1 (5 bases). Trimming took off 1 base at V and 0 bases at J, with 10 bases between the two ends. Germline V gene data show CDR1 as SEHNR and CDR2 as FQNEAQ (reference sequence). This CDR3 has 16 amino acids. The CDR3: CASSLGQSSSYNEQFF. DNA of the CDR3: TGTGCCAGCAGCTTAGGACAGTCGAGCTCCTACAATGAGCAGTTCTTC.

The J gene is TRBJ1-2, the V gene TRBV15; 7 nucleotides match TRBD1. Germline V gives CDR1 LNHNV, CDR2 YYDKDF (reference sequence). After removal of 6 bases from V and 4 bases from J, the junction contained 5 bases not matched to a gene. This CDR3 is built from 13 residues. Here the CDR3 reads CATSTGQAYGYTF. The DNA of the CDR3 is TGTGCCACCAGTACTGGACAGGCCTATGGCTACACCTTC.

The rearrangement uses TRBV10-2 and TRBJ1-3, with D tentatively TRBD1 (6 bases). With 11 bases removed from V and 3 bases from J, the gap between germline ends came to 23 bases. Germline V gene lookup returns CDR1 WSHSY and CDR2 SAAADI. The CDR3 extends over 16 amino acids. The CDR3 DNA sequence: TGCGCCCCGAAAGGACAGCCTTTAAGCCTTGGAAACACCATATATTTT. Translating gives CAPKGQPLSLGNTIYF.

This clone was seen a handful of times. V and J are TRBV6-1 and TRBJ2-7; 11 nucleotides align to TRBD1. The CDR3 has 18 amino acids. The V segment lost 2 bases and the J segment 4 bases; nucleotides outside the gene matches: 13. Germline V gives CDR1 MNHNS, CDR2 SASEGT. The CDR3 protein is CASSEIIGTGGFFYEQYF. CDR3 sequence (DNA): TGTGCCAGCAGTGAAATTATTGGGACAGGGGGTTTTTTTTACGAGCAGTACTTC.

Points on this clone: At the DNA level, this CDR3 is encoded by other sequences in the same sample as well. The genes are TRBV4-2 and TRBJ1-1; D is perhaps TRBD1 (6 bases). The V and J ends lost 0 bases and 0 bases respectively, with 8 bases between them. The CDR3 consists of 15 residues. From germline, CDR1 is LGHNA and CDR2 YNFKEQ. The CDR3 sequence: CASSQDRGLNTEAFF. The CDR3 region has the DNA TGTGCCAGCAGCCAAGACAGGGGATTGAACACTGAAGCTTTCTTT.

The J gene is TRBJ2-7, the V gene TRBV18; the match to TRBD1 covers 7 bases. Germline values: CDR1 KGHSH, CDR2 LQKENI. The CDR3 runs 15 residues. V dropped 3 bases and J dropped 7; count of bases not matched to a gene: 12. The CDR3 sequence is CASSPLTGKTREQYF. CDR3 bases: TGTGCCAGCTCACCCTTGACAGGGAAAACACGAGAGCAGTACTTC.

The chain is built from TRBV7-9 and TRBJ1-1, with TRBD1 matching over 8 bases. Trimming removed 6 bases from V and 11 bases from J; junction bases left unmatched: 11. The germline V gene has CDR1 SEHNR and CDR2 FQNEAQ (reference sequence). The CDR3 length is 13 residues. The CDR3 DNA is TGTGCCAGCAGTACCGGACAGGGTTACTTGGCTTTCTTT. Its translation is CASSTGQGYLAFF.

V gene TRBV5-1 combines with J gene TRBJ2-7; 10 bases line up with TRBD2. Germline loops: CDR1 SGHRS, CDR2 YFSETQ. This CDR3 contains 18 residues. Trimming removed 0 bases from V and 2 bases from J; junction bases left unmatched: 11. In DNA form, the CDR3 reads TGCGCCAGCAGCTTGGCGGGTTCTAGCGGGAGATTCCCCTACGAGCAGTACTTC. The encoded protein is CASSLAGSSGRFPYEQYF.

In regard to this clone: The identical CDR3 is also encoded by other nucleotide sequences in the sample. The chain links TRBV5-4 to TRBJ2-7; 7 nucleotides line up with TRBD1. Germline V gene sequence: CDR1 SGHNT, CDR2 YYREEE (reference sequence). J was trimmed by 2 bases and V by 4 bases; bases with no gene match: 3. The CDR3 has 13 amino acids. The CDR3 loop is CASSPGTAYEQYF. In nucleotides, the CDR3 is TGTGCCAGCAGCCCGGGGACAGCCTACGAGCAGTACTTC.

The chain carries TRBV2 and TRBJ1-2, with D possibly matching TRBD1 (5 bases). Per the germline V gene, CDR1 is SNHLY and CDR2 is FYNNEI. This CDR3 region has 15 residues. The V gene lost 0 bases and the J gene lost 4 bases, with 12 bases spanning the gap. The CDR3 nucleotides are TGTGCCAGCAGTGAAGCGCTTCTCGGGGGCTATGGCTACACCTTC. Translated: CASSEALLGGYGYTF.

This rearrangement joins TRBV5-1 to TRBJ2-2; 9 bases match TRBD2. V was pared by 5 bases and J by 0 bases, with 2 bases of the junction left unmatched. This CDR3 contains 15 residues. The germline CDR1 and CDR2 sequences are SGHRS and YFSETQ. Here the CDR3 reads CASRAGGANTGELFF. CDR3 bases: TGCGCCAGCAGAGCGGGAGGTGCGAACACCGGGGAGCTGTTTTTT.

This clone was detected only a few times. The chain joins TRBV29-1 to TRBJ1-2, with D possibly TRBD1 on 6 matching bases. The CDR3 sequence is 10 residues long. The germline V gene encodes CDR1 SQVTM and CDR2 ANQGSEA. V lost 4 bases and J lost 8, with 8 bases in between. For the CDR3, the DNA is TGCAGCGTTGGCGGACAGGGCTACACCTTC. Translated, it gives CSVGGQGYTF.

This chain connects TRBV19 to TRBJ1-1; tentative D call: TRBD1 (5 bases). V shed 6 bases and J shed 7 bases, with 12 bases lying between them. The CDR3 sequence is 12 residues long. Germline lookup yields CDR1 LNHDA and CDR2 SQIVND (reference sequence). CDR3 bases: TGTGCCAGTAGGTTACAGGACGGTGAAGCTTTCTTT. Encoded protein: CASRLQDGEAFF.

The genes are TRBV18 and TRBJ1-2, with 10 bases matching TRBD1. This CDR3 comprises 16 residues. The V segment lost 3 bases and the J segment 7 bases; nucleotides outside the gene matches: 11. The germline V gene encodes CDR1 KGHSH and CDR2 LQKENI. The CDR3 is CASSPPSTGGIGGYTF. CDR3 sequence (DNA): TGTGCCAGCTCACCCCCCTCGACAGGGGGCATTGGTGGCTACACCTTC.

The chain has TRBV30 and TRBJ2-7; D may be TRBD2 (7 bases). The ends were cut back, 2 bases at V and 0 bases at J, with 17 bases in the middle. The CDR3 is made up of 16 amino acids. CDR1 GTSNPN and CDR2 SVGIG come from the germline V gene (reference sequence). The CDR3 reads CAWSNERGRASYEQYF. The CDR3 DNA reads TGTGCCTGGAGTAACGAGAGGGGGAGGGCCTCCTACGAGCAGTACTTC.

The chain uses TRBV20-1 and TRBJ2-7; TRBD2 matches 7 bases. This CDR3 contains 15 residues. The germline gives CDR1 DFQATT, CDR2 SNEGSKA (reference sequence). Losses at the gene ends were 4 bases for V and 4 bases for J; bases not matched to a gene: 13. CDR3 amino acids: CSATDPGGWMYEQYF. Written as DNA, the CDR3 is TGCAGTGCTACTGACCCGGGAGGATGGATGTACGAGCAGTACTTC.

V usage is TRBV14 and J usage is TRBJ2-2; 9 nucleotides line up with TRBD2. Trimming cost V 4 bases and J 4 bases; bases outside gene matches: 7. Germline loops: CDR1 SGHDN, CDR2 FVKESK. The CDR3 covers 16 residues. CDR3 sequence (DNA): TGTGCCAGCAGCCCCTTTCTAGCGGGAAGCACCGGGGAGCTGTTTTTT. Translated: CASSPFLAGSTGELFF.

The chain couples TRBV2 to TRBJ2-1; 11 bases line up with TRBD2. After removal of 5 bases from V and 5 bases from J, the junction contained 5 bases not matched to a gene. This CDR3 has 15 residues. Germline V gives CDR1 SNHLY, CDR2 FYNNEI. The DNA of the CDR3 is TGTGCCAGCAGTCGAATGACTAGCGGGAACAATGAGCAGTTCTTC. Translated, it gives CASSRMTSGNNEQFF.

The chain couples TRBV28 to TRBJ1-5; D remains unclear. V was pared by 8 bases and J by 4 bases, with 30 bases between. In germline, CDR1 is MDHEN, CDR2 SYDVKM. The CDR3 is 19 amino acids. The DNA of the CDR3 is TGTGCCAGCCTTCGATTCGGAGCCCGGAGGCGGGTCGCTAATCAGCCCCAGCATTTT. Translated, it gives CASLRFGARRRVANQPQHF.

The chain carries TRBV14 and TRBJ2-3; 14 bases match TRBD2. CDR1 SGHDN and CDR2 FVKESK come from the germline V gene. With V trimmed by 2 bases and J by 4 bases, 2 bases remained unmatched. The CDR3 contains 16 residues. The CDR3 nucleotides read TGTGCCAGCAGCCAAAAGGGACTAGCGGGAGCAGATACGCAGTATTTT. Its protein is CASSQKGLAGADTQYF.

The J gene is TRBJ1-5, the V gene TRBV4-2; D call uncertain. The CDR3 runs to 16 residues. Trimming left V 0 bases short and J 2 bases short, with 11 bases between. CDR1 LGHNA and CDR2 YNFKEQ come from the germline V gene. CDR3 amino acids: CASSQDLRLRNQPQHF. For the CDR3, the DNA is TGTGCCAGCAGCCAAGATTTGCGCCTACGCAATCAGCCCCAGCATTTT.